Sequencing of this T cell receptor beta chain was carried out in a study of blood T cell repertoires in COVID-19. Overall study context: Samples of COVID-19 (acute and convalescent) were obtained from the United States, Italy and Spain. PBMCs, B-cell-depleted T cells, or T cells provided the cDNA or gDNA that made up the material.

In the authors' workflow: Estimation of nucleated cell counts relied on the amplification of reference gene primers. Only in-frame clones appear in the TCRdb table, and some are missing; sequencing was by immunoSEQ multiplex PCR. Clone size and V and J calls were adopted from that table, with D and trimming inferred from the DNA. Of around 80,000 clones in the sample, approximately 82% are singletons; the top ten hold 8.5% to 10%. V lost 5 bases to trimming and J lost 6 bases, with 17 bases between them. Per the germline V gene, CDR1 is SEHNR and CDR2 is FQNEAQ (reference sequence). The CDR3 is 14 residues long. This clone came up a few times.

Sequencing was performed on peripheral blood. J is TRBJ2-7 and V is TRBV7-9; TRBD2 is a possible D gene (6 bases). This receptor was obtained from a human donor in a cohort sampled during active COVID-19. For the CDR3, the DNA is TGTGCCAGCAGCCCTACCGGGAGCACTAGCGAGCAGTACTTC. It codes for CASSPTGSTSEQYF.